This TCR beta chain was observed in a study of T-cell reconstitution after alpha-beta-depleted transplantation in children. Unique molecular identifiers featured in how the TCRbeta library was prepared. TCRdb reprocessed the PCR reads with MiXCR, giving one entry per CDR3 protein. The sample records hundreds of thousands of distinct CDR3 sequences, around 13% being singletons. This clonotype was detected a few times. Its antigen is not known. Notes on the study in general: Surviving recipient T cells and thymic progenitors accounted for the high day-60 TCRbeta diversity observed in some patients. The origin of alpha-beta T cells about two months after transplant was reportedly several hundred expanded graft clones. A year post-transplant, T-cell counts and diversity derived mostly from newly produced T cells.

The CDR3 has 13 residues. Trimming removed 0 bases from V and 4 bases from J, with 5 bases in between. Germline CDR1 reads MNHNY; CDR2 reads SVGAGI (reference sequence). The receptor comes from a girl aged 2 to 10 with congenital amegakaryocytic thrombocytopenia, due to receive a stem cell transplant. The V call is TRBV6-6, the J call TRBJ2-3; the D is unclear. Here the sequenced sample was PBMCs, taken before TCRalphabeta/CD19-depleted stem cell transplant. The CDR3 region is CASSYSPADTQYF. The CDR3 DNA follows: TGTGCCAGCAGTTACTCCCCCGCAGATACGCAGTATTTT.